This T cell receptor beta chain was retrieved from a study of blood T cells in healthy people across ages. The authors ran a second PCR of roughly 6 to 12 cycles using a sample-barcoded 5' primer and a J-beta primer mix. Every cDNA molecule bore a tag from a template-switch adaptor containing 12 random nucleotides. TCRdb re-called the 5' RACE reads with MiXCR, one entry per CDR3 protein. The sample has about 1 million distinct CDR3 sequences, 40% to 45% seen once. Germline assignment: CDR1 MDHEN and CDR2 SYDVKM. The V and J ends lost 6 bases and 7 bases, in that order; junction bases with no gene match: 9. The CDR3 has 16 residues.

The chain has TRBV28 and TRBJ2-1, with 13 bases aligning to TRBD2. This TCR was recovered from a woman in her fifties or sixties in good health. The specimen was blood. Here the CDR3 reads CASRPRTSGSWNEQFF. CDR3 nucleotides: TGTGCCAGCAGGCCCAGGACTAGCGGGAGTTGGAATGAGCAGTTCTTC.